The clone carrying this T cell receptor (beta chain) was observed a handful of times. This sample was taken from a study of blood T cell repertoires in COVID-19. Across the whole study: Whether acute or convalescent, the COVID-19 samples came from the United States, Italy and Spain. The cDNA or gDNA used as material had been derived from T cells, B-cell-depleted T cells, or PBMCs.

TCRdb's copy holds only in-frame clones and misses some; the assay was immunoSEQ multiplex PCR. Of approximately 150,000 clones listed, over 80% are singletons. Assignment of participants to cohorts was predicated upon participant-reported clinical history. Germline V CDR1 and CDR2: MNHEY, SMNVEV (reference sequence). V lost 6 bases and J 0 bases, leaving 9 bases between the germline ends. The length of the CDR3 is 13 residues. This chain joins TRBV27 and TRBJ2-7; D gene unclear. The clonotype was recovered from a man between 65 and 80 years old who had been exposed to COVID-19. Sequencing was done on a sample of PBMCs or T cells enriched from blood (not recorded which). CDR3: CASSRLSSYEQYF. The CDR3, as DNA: TGTGCCAGCAGCCGCCTAAGCTCCTACGAGCAGTACTTC.